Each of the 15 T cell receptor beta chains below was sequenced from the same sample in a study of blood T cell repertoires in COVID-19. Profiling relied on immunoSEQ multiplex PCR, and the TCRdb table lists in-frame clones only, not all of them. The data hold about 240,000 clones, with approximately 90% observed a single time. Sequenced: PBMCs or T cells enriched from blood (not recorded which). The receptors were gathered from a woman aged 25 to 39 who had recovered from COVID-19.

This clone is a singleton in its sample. The CDR3: CASSYPTLTGKDEQFF. As DNA, the CDR3 is TGTGCCAGCAGTTACCCAACTTTGACAGGGAAAGATGAGCAGTTCTTC. The chain is built from TRBV6-2 or TRBV6-3 and TRBJ2-1, with 7 bases that match TRBD1. J gave up 8 bases and V 2 bases, and 12 bases lay outside the gene matches. The CDR3 is 16 residues long. Germline V gene data show CDR1 as MNHEY and CDR2 as SVGEGT.

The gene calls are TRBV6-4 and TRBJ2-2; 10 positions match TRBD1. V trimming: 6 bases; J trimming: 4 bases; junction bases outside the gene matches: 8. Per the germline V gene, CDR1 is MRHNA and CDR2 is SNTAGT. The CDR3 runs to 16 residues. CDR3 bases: TGTGCCAGCAGACCGACAGGGGGCCTGGTCACCGGGGAGCTGTTTTTT. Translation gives CASRPTGGLVTGELFF.

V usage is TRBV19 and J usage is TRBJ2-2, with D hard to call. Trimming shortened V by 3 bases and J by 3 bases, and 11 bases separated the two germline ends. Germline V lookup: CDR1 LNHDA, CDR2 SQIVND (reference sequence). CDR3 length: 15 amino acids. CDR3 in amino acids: CASSILISYTGELFF. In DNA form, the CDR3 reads TGTGCCAGTAGTATTCTCATTAGCTACACCGGGGAGCTGTTTTTT. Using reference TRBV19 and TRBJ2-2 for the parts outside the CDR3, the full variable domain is DGGITQSPKYLFRKEGQNVTLSCEQNLNHDAMYWYRQDPGQGLRLIYYSQIVNDFQKGDIAEGYSVSREKKESFPLTVTSAQKNPTAFYLCASSILISYTGELFFGEGSRLTVL.

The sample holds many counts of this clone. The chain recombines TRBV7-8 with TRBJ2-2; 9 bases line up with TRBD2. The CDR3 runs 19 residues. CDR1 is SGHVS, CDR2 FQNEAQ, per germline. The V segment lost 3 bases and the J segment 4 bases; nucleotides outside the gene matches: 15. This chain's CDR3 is CASSFPTFKAGGSTGELFF. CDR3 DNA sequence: TGTGCCAGCAGCTTCCCAACCTTTAAAGCGGGAGGTTCCACCGGGGAGCTGTTTTTT.

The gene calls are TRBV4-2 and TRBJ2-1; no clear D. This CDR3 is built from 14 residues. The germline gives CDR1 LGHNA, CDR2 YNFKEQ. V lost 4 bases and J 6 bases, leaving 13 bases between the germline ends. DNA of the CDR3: TGTGCCAGCAGCCCCCGGAGTTCGCGCAATGAGCAGTTCTTC. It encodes CASSPRSSRNEQFF.

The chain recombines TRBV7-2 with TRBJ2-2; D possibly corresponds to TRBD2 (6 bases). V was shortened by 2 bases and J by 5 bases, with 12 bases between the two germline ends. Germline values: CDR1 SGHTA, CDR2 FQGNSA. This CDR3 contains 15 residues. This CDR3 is CASSLTVSGTGELFF. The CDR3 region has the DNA TGTGCCAGCAGCTTAACGGTTAGCGGAACCGGGGAGCTGTTTTTT.

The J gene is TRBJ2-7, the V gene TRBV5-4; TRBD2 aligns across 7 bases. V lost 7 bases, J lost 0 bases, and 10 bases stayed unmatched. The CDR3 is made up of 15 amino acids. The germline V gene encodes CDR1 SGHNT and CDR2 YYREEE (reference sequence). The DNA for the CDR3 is TGTGCCAGCGGGGAGGGCGGGAGACCCTCCTACGAGCAGTACTTC. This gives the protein CASGEGGRPSYEQYF.

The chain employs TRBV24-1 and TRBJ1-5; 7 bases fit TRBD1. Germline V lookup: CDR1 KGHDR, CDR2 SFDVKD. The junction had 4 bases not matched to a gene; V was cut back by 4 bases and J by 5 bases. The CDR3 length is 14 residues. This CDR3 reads CATSDGQADQPQHF. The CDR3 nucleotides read TGTGCCACCAGTGACGGACAGGCGGATCAGCCCCAGCATTTT.

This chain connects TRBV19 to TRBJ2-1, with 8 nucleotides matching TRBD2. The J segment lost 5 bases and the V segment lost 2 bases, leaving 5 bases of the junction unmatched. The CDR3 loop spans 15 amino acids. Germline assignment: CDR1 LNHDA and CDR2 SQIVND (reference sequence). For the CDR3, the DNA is TGTGCCAGTAGTATATCCAGCGGGAGTCACAATGAGCAGTTCTTC. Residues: CASSISSGSHNEQFF.

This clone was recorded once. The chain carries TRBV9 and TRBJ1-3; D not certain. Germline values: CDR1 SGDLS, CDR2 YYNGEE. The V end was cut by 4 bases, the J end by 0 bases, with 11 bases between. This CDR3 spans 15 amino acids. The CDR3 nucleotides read TGTGCCAGCAGCTTTTACGGGAACTCTGGAAACACCATATATTTT. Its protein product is CASSFYGNSGNTIYF.

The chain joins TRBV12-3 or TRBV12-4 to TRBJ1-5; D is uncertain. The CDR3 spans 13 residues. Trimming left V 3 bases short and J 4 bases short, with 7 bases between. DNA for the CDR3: TGTGCCAGCAGTTTCAACAGAAATCAGCCCCAGCATTTT. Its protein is CASSFNRNQPQHF.

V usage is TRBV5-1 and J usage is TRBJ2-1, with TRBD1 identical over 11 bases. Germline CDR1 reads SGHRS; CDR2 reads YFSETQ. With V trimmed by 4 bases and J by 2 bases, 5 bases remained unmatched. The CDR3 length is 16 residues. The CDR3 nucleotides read TGCGCCAGCAGCGCCGGGACAGGGGGGCCCTACAATGAGCAGTTCTTC. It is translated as CASSAGTGGPYNEQFF.

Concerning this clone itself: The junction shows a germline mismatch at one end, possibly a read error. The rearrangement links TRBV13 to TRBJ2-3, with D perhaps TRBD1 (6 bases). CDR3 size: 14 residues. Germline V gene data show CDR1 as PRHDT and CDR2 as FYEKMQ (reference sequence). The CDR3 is CASSSGTNTDTQYF. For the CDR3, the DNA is TGCGCCAGCAGCTCCGGGACAAACACAGATACGCAGTATTTT.

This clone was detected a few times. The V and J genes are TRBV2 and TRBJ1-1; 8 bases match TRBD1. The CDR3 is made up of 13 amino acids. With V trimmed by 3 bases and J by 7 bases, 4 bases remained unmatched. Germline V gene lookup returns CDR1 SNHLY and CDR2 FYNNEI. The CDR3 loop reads CASSDRGQSEAFF. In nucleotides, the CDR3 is TGTGCCAGCAGTGACAGGGGGCAGAGTGAAGCTTTCTTT.

CDR3 sequence (DNA): TGTGCCAGTAGTGTAACTAGCGGGGGATACAATGAGCAGTTCTTC. Amino acids: CASSVTSGGYNEQFF. The V call is TRBV19, the J call TRBJ2-1; 11 bases agree with TRBD2. This CDR3 is 15 amino acids long. V gave up 5 bases and J gave up 4 bases; unmatched junction bases: 4. Germline CDR1 and CDR2: LNHDA and SQIVND (reference sequence).